These 13 T cell receptor beta chains were sequenced from one sample in a study of neurological immune-mediated disorders. TCRdb re-called the 5' RACE reads through MiXCR, storing one row per CDR3 protein. This repertoire shows over 55,000 distinct CDR3 sequences, 2% to 2.5% found once; its top ten account for around 3%. Sequencing input: PBMCs. The source is a man aged 45 to 65 with multiple sclerosis.

This clonotype was recorded at least ten times. The gene calls are TRBV5-1 and TRBJ1-3; D unresolved. Trimming removed 4 bases at V and 4 bases at J, with 9 bases between. The CDR3 extends over 13 amino acids. Per germline, CDR1 SGHRS and CDR2 YFSETQ. The CDR3 DNA reads as TGCGCCAGCAGCACGACAAACGGAAACACCATATATTTT. Amino acids: CASSTTNGNTIYF.

This clonotype was seen many times. The chain is built from TRBV4-3 and TRBJ2-1; a possible D gene is TRBD1 (6 bases). From germline, CDR1 is LGHNA and CDR2 YSLEER. This CDR3 has 15 residues. V gave up 0 bases and J gave up 6 bases, with 12 bases separating them. In nucleotides, the CDR3 is TGCGCCAGCAGCCAAGATCCTACAGGGTTCAATGAGCAGTTCTTC. It translates to CASSQDPTGFNEQFF.

This clonotype was recorded at least ten times. The V call is TRBV12-3 or TRBV12-4, the J call TRBJ1-1; the match to TRBD1 covers 12 bases. The junction had 14 bases not matched to a gene; V was cut back by 0 bases and J by 9 bases. This CDR3 has 18 amino acids. In DNA, the CDR3 is TGTGCCAGCAGTTTAGCCCCCGGGACAGGGGGCGGCTATAGTAAAGCTTTCTTT. Amino acid sequence: CASSLAPGTGGGYSKAFF.

In regard to this clonotype: Its ends do not fully match the called genes, so a read error is possible. The chain is built from TRBV5-6 and TRBJ1-6; possibly TRBD1 for D (5 bases). The CDR3 has 14 amino acids. CDR1 is SGHDT and CDR2 is YYEEEE in the germline V gene. The CDR3: CASSLSSGLSTLNF. The CDR3 region has the DNA TGTGCCAGCAGCTTGAGTTCAGGGCTTTCAACCCTCAACTTT.

This clonotype has a count of ten or more. V is TRBV6-2 or TRBV6-3 and J is TRBJ2-3, with D perhaps matching TRBD2 (7 bases). V was trimmed by 2 bases and J by 4 bases, leaving 19 bases between them. The CDR3 runs to 17 residues. In germline, CDR1 is MNHEY, CDR2 SVGEGT. CDR3 loop: CASSYRQSGGPADTQYF. The CDR3 coding sequence is TGTGCCAGCAGTTACCGCCAGTCGGGGGGCCCCGCAGATACGCAGTATTTT.

This clonotype was detected many times. V usage is TRBV20-1 and J usage is TRBJ1-5; 8 nucleotides agree with TRBD1. Germline CDR1 is DFQATT and CDR2 is SNEGSKA (reference sequence). V gave up 6 bases and J gave up 7 bases; unmatched junction bases: 17. This CDR3 comprises 16 residues. In nucleotides, the CDR3 is TGCAGTGCCCTAGGGACAGGTCATCAATCCCGGCAGCCCCAGCATTTT. Its protein product is CSALGTGHQSRQPQHF.

This chain joins TRBV11-2 and TRBJ2-2, with a tentative D call TRBD1 (6 bases). Trimming pared 5 bases from V and 2 bases from J, leaving 12 bases between. CDR3 length equals 15 residues. The V gene's germline CDR1 is SGHAT and CDR2 FQNNGV. CDR3 in DNA: TGTGCCAGCAGCACTGGGACATGTAACACCGGGGAGCTGTTTTTT. The encoded protein is CASSTGTCNTGELFF. Drawing the rest from reference TRBV11-2 and TRBJ2-2, the complete variable domain is EAGVAQSPRYKIIEKRQSVAFWCNPISGHATLYWYQQILGQGPKLLIQFQNNGVVDDSQLPKDRFSAERLKGVDSTLKIQPAKLEDSAVYLCASSTGTCNTGELFFGEGSRLTVL.

This clonotype was detected many times. The rearrangement joins TRBV18 to TRBJ2-2; unclear D gene. The CDR3 is 16 amino acids. Germline V gene lookup returns CDR1 KGHSH and CDR2 LQKENI. Trimming removed 1 base from V and 3 bases from J, with 12 bases in between. The CDR3 coding sequence is TGTGCCAGCTCACCACTCCTGACACCCGACACCGGGGAGCTGTTTTTT. Protein: CASSPLLTPDTGELFF. The full variable domain, its missing parts supplied by reference TRBV18 and TRBJ2-2, is NAGVMQNPRHLVRRRGQEARLRCSPMKGHSHVYWYRQLPEEGLKFMVYLQKENIIDESGMPKERFSAEFPKEGPSILRIQQVVRGDSAAYFCASSPLLTPDTGELFFGEGSRLTVL.

This clonotype was seen repeatedly, ten times or more. The V and J genes are TRBV7-9 and TRBJ2-3; D gene uncertain. CDR1 and CDR2 (germline): SEHNR, FQNEAQ (reference sequence). The CDR3 has 15 residues. The ends were cut back, 3 bases at V and 4 bases at J, with 14 bases in the middle. CDR3 DNA sequence: TGTGCCAGCAGCTTTTCCGTCCGTGCGGCAGATACGCAGTATTTT. It yields the protein CASSFSVRAADTQYF. The variable domain in full, completed from reference TRBV7-9 and TRBJ2-3, reads DTGVSQNPRHKITKRGQNVTFRCDPISEHNRLYWYRQTLGQGPEFLTYFQNEAQLEKSRLLSDRFSAERPKGSFSTLEIQRTEQGDSAMYLCASSFSVRAADTQYFGPGTRLTVL.

The rearrangement joins TRBV7-6 to TRBJ2-1, with D perhaps assigned TRBD1 or TRBD2 (5 bases each). Looked up from germline, CDR1 is SGHVS and CDR2 is FNYEAQ. The V and J ends lost 0 bases and 1 base respectively, with 7 bases between them. The CDR3 extends over 15 amino acids. CDR3 coding DNA: TGTGCCAGCAGCTTAGCAGAGGGGTCCTACAATGAGCAGTTCTTC. Translating it yields CASSLAEGSYNEQFF.

This clonotype came up many times. The CDR3 DNA reads as TGCGCCAGCAGCTTGGAAGGGACAGAAAAACTGTTTTTT. Translated, it gives CASSLEGTEKLFF. The V call is TRBV5-1, the J call TRBJ1-4; D is possibly TRBD1 (6 bases). V was trimmed by 0 bases and J by 8 bases, leaving 8 bases between them. The CDR3 spans 13 residues. The V gene's germline CDR1 is SGHRS and CDR2 YFSETQ. Drawing the rest from reference TRBV5-1 and TRBJ1-4, the complete variable domain is KAGVTQTPRYLIKTRGQQVTLSCSPISGHRSVSWYQQTPGQGLQFLFEYFSETQRNKGNFPGRFSGRQFSNSRSEMNVSTLELGDSALYLCASSLEGTEKLFFGSGTQLSVL.

This clonotype was observed many times. The rearrangement joins TRBV6-2 or TRBV6-3 to TRBJ2-7; D tentatively reads TRBD1 or TRBD2 (6 bases each). The germline V gene encodes CDR1 MNHEY and CDR2 SVGEGT. This CDR3 spans 13 amino acids. Deletions cut 5 bases from V and 3 bases from J, with 11 bases between. The CDR3 region has the DNA TGTGCCAGCAGTCGCGGGACATACTACGAGCAGTACTTC. Its protein is CASSRGTYYEQYF.

In its sample, this clonotype was seen many times. V is TRBV7-2 and J is TRBJ2-7; 7 nucleotides agree with TRBD1. Germline lookup yields CDR1 SGHTA and CDR2 FQGNSA. V dropped 4 bases and J dropped 2; count of bases not matched to a gene: 5. The CDR3 is made up of 14 amino acids. The CDR3 region is CASSSSGGPYEQYF. DNA for the CDR3: TGTGCCAGCAGCTCCTCAGGGGGTCCCTACGAGCAGTACTTC.